Below, 23 T cell receptor beta chains from the same sample are listed, as sequenced in a study of OX40 agonist ivuxolimab in advanced cancers. Library preparation was by the immunoSEQ multiplex PCR assay. Entries here come from immuneACCESS through TCRdb and include only in-frame sequences with V and J called. Some clones fail to appear in such tables; in the studies checked, an unresolved V gene covers under half of the shortfall, and the cause of the remainder is unknown. This sample has around 50,000 clones in its table, and about 74% of those were observed once. 2% to 3% of the sample goes to the ten largest clones. The sequencing here drew on CD4+ or CD8+ T cells sorted from blood, taken in a trial of the OX40 agonist ivuxolimab. Receptors were obtained from an adult with an advanced solid tumor such as melanoma, head and neck, liver or kidney cancer.

The chain carries TRBV7-8 and TRBJ1-2, with D possibly matching TRBD1 (6 bases). This CDR3 is built from 17 residues. Germline V lookup: CDR1 SGHVS, CDR2 FQNEAQ. The V end was cut by 5 bases, the J end by 2 bases, with 21 bases between. This CDR3 reads CASSVRTGTTRNYGYTF. In nucleotides, the CDR3 is TGTGCCAGCAGCGTCAGAACCGGGACAACCAGAAACTATGGCTACACCTTC. Full variable domain (remainder filled in from reference TRBV7-8 and TRBJ1-2): GAGVSQSPRYKVAKRGQDVALRCDPISGHVSLFWYQQALGQGPEFLTYFQNEAQLDKSGLPSDRFFAERPEGSVSTLKIQRTQQEDSAVYLCASSVRTGTTRNYGYTFGSGTRLTVV.

This clone has a handful of counts. The chain joins TRBV28 to TRBJ1-1; TRBD1 is a possible D gene (6 bases). Germline lookup yields CDR1 MDHEN and CDR2 SYDVKM. This CDR3 is 13 amino acids long. The V gene lost 10 bases and the J gene lost 4 bases, with 16 bases spanning the gap. DNA for the CDR3: TGTGCCACAAGGACAGTAACTACCACTGAAGCTTTCTTT. Its translation is CATRTVTTTEAFF.

With respect to this clone: A much larger clone differs by one base, so this may be a read error. The chain employs TRBV5-6 and TRBJ1-2; no clear D gene. Germline loops: CDR1 SGHDT, CDR2 YYEEEE. CDR3 length equals 13 residues. V was clipped by 0 bases and J by 8 bases, with 11 bases between them. The CDR3 loop reads CASSLDVKWGYTF. Written as DNA, the CDR3 is TGTGCCAGCAGCTTGGACGTTAAGTGGGGCTACACCTTC.

The rearrangement uses TRBV4-1 and TRBJ2-5, with TRBD2 identical over 8 bases. Germline loops: CDR1 MGHRA, CDR2 YSYEKL. J lost 1 base, V lost 0 bases, and 13 bases had no gene match. The CDR3 is 19 amino acids. CDR3 coding DNA: TGCGCCAGCAGCCAAGAAGGATCAGCGGGGGCGAGGGTCCAAGAGACCCAGTACTTC. This gives the protein CASSQEGSAGARVQETQYF.

The V call is TRBV14, the J call TRBJ2-7; no firm D call. With 4 bases removed from V and 0 bases from J, the gap between germline ends came to 7 bases. Germline CDR1 is SGHDN and CDR2 is FVKESK. The CDR3 covers 13 residues. The CDR3 region is CASSLMNSYEQYF. DNA of the CDR3: TGTGCCAGCAGCCTGATGAACTCCTACGAGCAGTACTTC.

The chain recombines TRBV6-5 with TRBJ2-7; D tentatively reads TRBD1 or TRBD2 (5 bases each). V was pared by 8 bases and J by 2 bases, with 10 bases between. The CDR3 is 12 amino acids. Germline V gene lookup returns CDR1 MNHEY and CDR2 SVGAGI. CDR3 DNA sequence: TGTGCCAGCGGGACGGCCACCTACGAGCAGTACTTC. Translating gives CASGTATYEQYF.

The rearrangement uses TRBV9 and TRBJ1-4; the D gene is possibly TRBD1 (5 bases). V was pared by 0 bases and J by 8 bases, with 14 bases between. The germline CDR1 and CDR2 sequences are SGDLS and YYNGEE. CDR3 length equals 15 residues. The CDR3: CASSVGGGVGEKLFF. For the CDR3, the DNA is TGTGCCAGCAGCGTAGGTGGAGGGGTGGGAGAAAAACTGTTTTTT.

The V call is TRBV5-5, the J call TRBJ1-1; no definite D call. Trimming stripped 0 bases from V and 2 bases from J, with 14 bases between. CDR3 size: 16 residues. Germline CDR1 reads SGHKS; CDR2 reads YYEKEE (reference sequence). CDR3 coding DNA: TGTGCCAGCAGCTTGGGCTGGGGTCGGGCCAACACTGAAGCTTTCTTT. Translated, it gives CASSLGWGRANTEAFF.

The V call is TRBV15, the J call TRBJ2-3, with a weak D call TRBD2 (5 bases). Germline values: CDR1 LNHNV, CDR2 YYDKDF (reference sequence). The CDR3 sequence is 14 residues long. V was clipped by 4 bases and J by 2 bases, with 10 bases between them. The CDR3 protein is CATSMSGFTDTQYF. The CDR3 bases are TGTGCCACCAGCATGTCGGGGTTCACAGATACGCAGTATTTT.

The chain has TRBV14 and TRBJ1-1; D unclear. V shed 0 bases and J shed 5 bases, with 4 bases lying between them. This CDR3 comprises 12 residues. The germline V gene has CDR1 SGHDN and CDR2 FVKESK. CDR3: CASSQEYTEAFF. In nucleotides, the CDR3 is TGTGCCAGCAGCCAAGAATATACTGAAGCTTTCTTT.

The V gene is TRBV12-5, the J gene TRBJ2-7; 7 bases are shared with TRBD2. Germline V gene lookup returns CDR1 LGHNT and CDR2 FRNRAP. With 2 bases clipped from V and 4 bases from J, the junction kept 2 bases outside the gene matches. The CDR3 has 13 residues. The CDR3, as DNA: TGTGCTAGTGGTTTGTGGGGGGGTTACGAGCAGTACTTC. Protein sequence: CASGLWGGYEQYF.

The chain employs TRBV13 and TRBJ2-2; D possibly corresponds to TRBD1 (6 bases). CDR3 length: 13 residues. Germline CDR1 reads PRHDT; CDR2 reads FYEKMQ (reference sequence). V lost 6 bases, J lost 7 bases, and 12 bases lay in between. The CDR3 nucleotides are TGTGCCAGCAGTTCACAGGGAATCGGGGAGCTGTTTTTT. Translating it yields CASSSQGIGELFF.

The chain carries TRBV6-5 and TRBJ1-3; D gene uncertain. Looked up from germline, CDR1 is MNHEY and CDR2 is SVGAGI. The V end lost 6 bases, the J end lost 0 bases, and 12 bases lay between the germline ends. There are 15 residues in the CDR3. The chain's CDR3 is CASSPGSGSGNTIYF. The CDR3 DNA follows: TGTGCCAGCAGCCCCGGGTCAGGCTCTGGAAACACCATATATTTT.

The J gene is TRBJ2-5, the V gene TRBV28; TRBD2 matches 13 bases. From germline, CDR1 is MDHEN and CDR2 SYDVKM. The CDR3 contains 15 residues. Trimming removed 3 bases from V and 5 bases from J; junction bases left unmatched: 3. In DNA form, the CDR3 reads TGTGCCAGCAGTTTTGGACTAGCGGGAGCGGAGACCCAGTACTTC. This gives the protein CASSFGLAGAETQYF.

This clone was picked up a small number of times. This chain joins TRBV7-9 and TRBJ1-5, with D perhaps TRBD1 (5 bases). The germline gives CDR1 SEHNR, CDR2 FQNEAQ (reference sequence). V lost 5 bases to trimming and J lost 2 bases, with 13 bases between them. This CDR3 has 15 residues. The CDR3 protein is CASSEVGGGNQPQHF. Here the CDR3 DNA reads TGTGCCAGCAGCGAGGTCGGGGGAGGCAATCAGCCCCAGCATTTT.

The V gene is TRBV5-4, the J gene TRBJ2-4, with a possible D match to TRBD1 (7 bases). This CDR3 region has 16 residues. V was clipped by 4 bases and J by 8 bases, with 22 bases between them. CDR1 SGHNT and CDR2 YYREEE come from the germline V gene (reference sequence). This CDR3 is CASSIGGGLVADIQYF. The DNA for the CDR3 is TGTGCCAGCAGCATCGGAGGGGGCCTGGTGGCGGACATTCAGTACTTC.

The chain has TRBV6-1 and TRBJ1-5; D gene uncertain. This CDR3 is built from 14 residues. Per germline, CDR1 MNHNS and CDR2 SASEGT. V was pared by 8 bases and J by 0 bases, with 11 bases between. The CDR3 spells CASASPNSNQPQHF. The CDR3 DNA reads as TGTGCCAGCGCTTCCCCCAATAGCAATCAGCCCCAGCATTTT.

This clone has only one observation. The chain joins TRBV6-1 to TRBJ1-2, with a weak D call TRBD1 (5 bases). Germline CDR1 and CDR2: MNHNS and SASEGT. The CDR3 covers 15 residues. Deletions cut 6 bases from V and 2 bases from J, with 16 bases between. CDR3 amino acids: CASSLTWGGNYGYTF. The CDR3 nucleotides read TGTGCCAGCAGCCTAACGTGGGGGGGGAACTATGGCTACACCTTC.

This clone has more than one count but fewer than ten. V is TRBV2 and J is TRBJ1-1, with 8 bases fitting TRBD1. Trimming took 4 bases from V and 0 from J; bases not matched to a gene: 7. Looked up from germline, CDR1 is SNHLY and CDR2 is FYNNEI. The length of the CDR3 is 16 residues. This CDR3 reads CASSVSRGLMNTEAFF. In DNA form, the CDR3 reads TGTGCCAGCAGTGTAAGCAGGGGGCTGATGAACACTGAAGCTTTCTTT.

The gene calls are TRBV11-1 and TRBJ2-7; tentative D call: TRBD2 (5 bases). From germline, CDR1 is SGHAT and CDR2 FQDESV (reference sequence). The CDR3 sequence is 14 residues long. Deletions cut 3 bases from V and 6 bases from J, with 15 bases between. This CDR3 is CASSFGEGRLEQYF. In DNA, the CDR3 is TGTGCCAGCAGCTTCGGGGAAGGTCGGCTCGAGCAGTACTTC. The variable domain in full, completed from reference TRBV11-1 and TRBJ2-7, reads EAEVAQSPRYKITEKSQAVAFWCDPISGHATLYWYRQILGQGPELLVQFQDESVVDDSQLPKDRFSAERLKGVDSTLKIQPAELGDSAMYLCASSFGEGRLEQYFGPGTRLTVT.

The chain couples TRBV7-4 to TRBJ2-7, with no clear D. CDR1 and CDR2 from the germline V gene are SGHVT and SQSDAQ. V lost 6 bases and J 6 bases, leaving 18 bases between the germline ends. This CDR3 has 14 residues. The CDR3 sequence is CASSSRTRTGEQYF. The CDR3 DNA reads TGTGCCAGCAGTTCGCGGACCAGGACGGGCGAGCAGTACTTC.

The V gene is TRBV6-1, the J gene TRBJ1-4, with D possibly TRBD1 on 6 matching bases. Trimming cost V 6 bases and J 4 bases, with 12 bases left between them. CDR1 MNHNS and CDR2 SASEGT come from the germline V gene. The CDR3 has 14 amino acids. The CDR3 sequence: CASSRRDNNEKLFF. The CDR3, as DNA: TGTGCCAGCAGCAGACGGGACAATAATGAAAAACTGTTTTTT.

J is TRBJ1-5 and V is TRBV6-6, with 12 bases lining up with TRBD1. After removal of 3 bases from V and 6 bases from J, the junction contained 6 bases not matched to a gene. The germline V gene encodes CDR1 MNHNY and CDR2 SVGAGI (reference sequence). CDR3 length: 16 amino acids. The CDR3 here is CASSYPGTGGFQPQHF. The CDR3 DNA reads as TGTGCCAGCAGTTATCCCGGGACAGGGGGCTTTCAGCCCCAGCATTTT.